These 5 T cell receptor beta chains originate from one sample sequenced in a study of CD8 T cells in Susac syndrome. When the RNA was reverse transcribed, random hexamers were used with an input of about 0.5 to 1 ug. TCRdb reprocessed the immunoSEQ multiplex PCR reads via MiXCR and lists one record per CDR3 protein. The sample contains roughly 160,000 distinct CDR3 sequences, around 96% of which appear only once. The sequenced sample was CD4+ T cells from PBMCs. These receptors originate from a human donor with Susac syndrome.

The chain recombines TRBV9 with TRBJ1-4; 7 bases fit TRBD1. J was trimmed by 8 bases and V by 2 bases; bases with no gene match: 12. Looked up from germline, CDR1 is SGDLS and CDR2 is YYNGEE. The CDR3 is made up of 16 amino acids. This chain's CDR3 is CASSVRGQAVGEKLFF. Written as DNA, the CDR3 is TGTGCCAGCAGCGTCAGAGGACAGGCAGTGGGGGAAAAACTGTTTTTT.

The J gene is TRBJ2-2, the V gene TRBV7-2, with D perhaps matching TRBD2 (5 bases). The CDR3 is 15 residues long. The germline CDR1 and CDR2 sequences are SGHTA and FQGNSA. The ends were cut back, 3 bases at V and 4 bases at J, with 12 bases in the middle. In nucleotides, the CDR3 is TGTGCCAGCAGCTTTCTGTTGCGGGCCACCGGGGAGCTGTTTTTT. This translates into CASSFLLRATGELFF.

Only one count was recorded for this clonotype. The chain uses TRBV29-1 and TRBJ2-5; tentatively, D is TRBD2 (6 bases). Germline-derived CDR1 and CDR2 are SQVTM and ANQGSEA. V dropped 7 bases and J dropped 7 bases, with 19 bases sitting between them. The CDR3 runs to 13 residues. The CDR3 coding sequence is TGCAGCGCGACTAGTGAGCTTGTAGGGACCCAGTACTTC. This encodes CSATSELVGTQYF.

V gene TRBV29-1 combines with J gene TRBJ2-7; the D gene is possibly TRBD2 (5 bases). Germline loops: CDR1 SQVTM, CDR2 ANQGSEA. The CDR3 is 13 residues long. Between the trimmed V and J ends, which lost 2 bases and 3 bases, there was a span of 11 bases. The CDR3: CSVEPPGSYEQYF. The CDR3 DNA follows: TGCAGCGTTGAACCCCCGGGAAGCTACGAGCAGTACTTC.

V and J are TRBV20-1 and TRBJ2-3; tentative D call: TRBD2 (6 bases). Between the trimmed V and J ends, which lost 2 bases and 1 base, there was a span of 13 bases. The CDR3 consists of 15 residues. Germline-derived CDR1 and CDR2 are DFQATT and SNEGSKA (reference sequence). The CDR3 DNA follows: TGCAGTGCTAGAAAGTCGGCTAGCGGCACAGATACGCAGTATTTT. Its translation is CSARKSASGTDTQYF.